This T cell receptor beta chain was documented in a study of early T cells in non-severe SARS-CoV-2 infection. The wider study: Chains were unpaired, as sequencing was done on bulk RNA from unsorted whole blood. Study-wide results and limits: Anti-spike CD8 responses were favored by VDJdb matching, which missed private and CD4 specificities.

This CDR3 has 13 amino acids. Germline CDR1 SGHDN, CDR2 FVKESK. Trimming shortened V by 4 bases and J by 0 bases, and 6 bases separated the two germline ends. This clonotype appeared a few times. The antigen remains unidentified. Attached unique molecular identifiers marked individual cDNA molecules. TCRdb reprocessed the 5' RACE reads with MiXCR, giving one entry per CDR3 protein. The sample shows roughly 60,000 distinct CDR3 sequences, 5.5% to 6.5% of them seen only once. This sequence joins TRBV14 and TRBJ1-1; D unclear. Sequences were obtained from whole blood. This receptor was taken from an adult who was a healthcare worker with PCR-confirmed SARS-CoV-2 infection or an uninfected control (not recorded which). The CDR3 DNA reads as TGTGCCAGCAGCCGTGGAATGAACACTGAAGCTTTCTTT. Translation gives CASSRGMNTEAFF.